The 3 T cell receptor beta chains given below trace back to one sample, sequenced in a study of CD8+CD57+ T cells in acquired aplastic anemia (dated 2018 in TCRdb). Data came from an Illumina HiSeq 2000. Genomic DNA served as template for TCR beta VDJ combination and CDR3 sequence profiling. TCRdb cleaned the public reads at Q25 with fastp, built clones with MiXCR and kept in-frame beta chains. One record per CDR3 amino acid sequence lists the most common genes and DNA. For this sample there are approximately 470,000 distinct CDR3 sequences; around 30% appear just once. Clones ranked in the top ten supply 0.75% to 0.95% of the sample. The patients picked for sequencing were ones in whom flow cytometry had shown an expansion of CD8+CD57+ cells. Material for sequencing was sorted CD4+, CD8+, or CD8+CD57+ T cells (not recorded which) from PBMCs. Receptor source: a human donor with aplastic anemia.

Only a few counts were recorded for this clonotype. The chain couples TRBV13 to TRBJ2-3; D remains unclear. The CDR3 is 16 residues long. Trimming took 4 bases from V and 0 from J, leaving 14 bases between them. CDR1 and CDR2 from the germline V gene are PRHDT and FYEKMQ (reference sequence). The CDR3 protein is CASSSQAPFSTDTQYF. CDR3 nucleotides: TGTGCCAGCAGCTCGCAGGCCCCATTTAGCACAGATACGCAGTATTTT.

At least ten counts were recorded for this clonotype. The chain is built from TRBV7-9 and TRBJ1-2; D perhaps matches TRBD1 (5 bases). Deletions cut 1 base from V and 3 bases from J, with 9 bases between. This CDR3 is built from 14 residues. Germline V gene sequence: CDR1 SEHNR, CDR2 FQNEAQ (reference sequence). The CDR3 protein is CASSLETGHYGYTF. As DNA, the CDR3 is TGTGCCAGCAGCTTAGAAACAGGTCACTATGGCTACACCTTC.

About this clonotype: The junction differs from germline at one of its ends, possibly a read error. The rearrangement joins TRBV11-2 to TRBJ2-7, with 8 bases lining up with TRBD2. The germline V gene encodes CDR1 SGHAT and CDR2 FQNNGV. The CDR3 contains 16 residues. The CDR3 DNA follows: TGTGCCAGCAGCGTAGTCAGCGGGGGCCTCTCCCACGAGCAGTACTTC. Protein product: CASSVVSGGLSHEQYF. The whole variable domain, remainder taken from reference TRBV11-2 and TRBJ2-7, is EAGVAQSPRYKIIEKRQSVAFWCNPISGHATLYWYQQILGQGPKLLIQFQNNGVVDDSQLPKDRFSAERLKGVDSTLKIQPAKLEDSAVYLCASSVVSGGLSHEQYFGPGTRLTVT.